This T cell receptor (beta chain) appears in the sequencing data of a study of T cell responses to AZD1222 COVID-19 vaccine. Study findings and constraints: Nearly half of the spike-specific TCRs reportedly recognize variant regions that carry no mutations. Only a handful of AZD1222 recipients were seropositive at baseline. Distributed over spike, vaccine-associated CD4 TCRs predominated at 160-218 and 743-854.

Clones were sequenced by immunoSEQ multiplex PCR, and TCRdb holds only the in-frame ones, with some missing. Of fewer than 150,000 clones listed, over 85% were seen once; the top ten hold under 2.5%. As regards this clone: Its antigen is as yet unknown.

Sequenced material: peripheral blood, taken on day 0 of AZD1222 vaccination. This TCR was sampled from an adult in good health.

The CDR3 loop is CASSLALRGGLETQYF. In DNA form, the CDR3 reads TGTGCCAGCAGCTTAGCATTGCGGGGGGGGTTAGAGACCCAGTACTTC. V usage is TRBV7-2 and J usage is TRBJ2-5, with 9 bases identical to TRBD2. Germline V gene data show CDR1 as SGHTA and CDR2 as FQGNSA. The CDR3 is 16 residues long. With 0 bases clipped from V and 4 bases from J, the junction kept 6 bases outside the gene matches.